The sequence of this TCR beta chain was determined in a study of T cell responses to AZD1222 COVID-19 vaccine. The assay was immunoSEQ multiplex PCR, and TCRdb's table has in-frame clones only and misses some. The sample has some 150,000 clones, around 90% seen once. The length of the CDR3 is 14 residues. Germline lookup yields CDR1 LNHDA and CDR2 SQIVND (reference sequence). Trimming shortened V by 3 bases and J by 0 bases, and 8 bases separated the two germline ends. The sequence was obtained from an adult in good health. Sample: peripheral blood, taken on day 0 of AZD1222 vaccination. The rearrangement uses TRBV19 and TRBJ1-2; D is unclear. CDR3 region: CASSISRTNYGYTF. The DNA of the CDR3 is TGTGCCAGTAGTATTAGCAGGACTAACTATGGCTACACCTTC.